Ten or more counts support the clone carrying this TCR beta chain. Its antigen is not known. Other DNA sequences in the sample encode the same CDR3. The data are from a study of metastatic and nonmetastatic thyroid tumors. Authors' data handling: Across clinicopathological groups, CDR3 differences served as the basis for building a distant-metastasis classifier for papillary thyroid cancer. TCRdb re-called the PCR reads via MiXCR. The V and J calls and clone size are TCRdb's, not the authors'. The table has 30,000 to 35,000 clones, approximately 15% seen once. V lost 4 bases and J lost 4; bases outside the gene matches: 3. The CDR3 has 13 amino acids. Germline V gene sequence: CDR1 SQVTM, CDR2 ANQGSEA. There were no patients who had received any treatment before thyroid surgery. General study results and limits: Relative to benign nodules, malignant thyroid tumors were reportedly characterized by significantly elevated TCR beta diversity in blood and tumor.

This receptor was obtained from a female donor with papillary thyroid cancer or a benign thyroid nodule (not recorded which). Some clones in this sample may be carry-over from other donors' samples. This chain uses TRBV29-1 with TRBJ2-3; TRBD2 aligns across 9 bases. Specimen: blood. This CDR3 reads CSVGGRASDTQYF. The CDR3 DNA is TGCAGCGTTGGCGGGAGGGCCTCAGATACGCAGTATTTT.